Each of the 5 T cell receptor beta chains below was sequenced from the same sample in a study of early T cells in non-severe SARS-CoV-2 infection. TCRdb re-called the 5' RACE reads through MiXCR, storing one row per CDR3 protein. Altogether more than 20,000 distinct CDR3 sequences are present, approximately 6% being singletons, with the ten largest covering 2% to 2.5%. The sequenced sample consisted of whole blood. These receptors were obtained from an adult who was a healthcare worker with PCR-confirmed SARS-CoV-2 infection or an uninfected control (not recorded which).

The sample holds a few counts of this clonotype. The V call is TRBV4-2, the J call TRBJ2-1; D might be TRBD2 (7 bases). V was shortened by 0 bases and J by 2 bases, with 17 bases between the two germline ends. This CDR3 is built from 18 residues. The germline V gene has CDR1 LGHNA and CDR2 YNFKEQ. CDR3: CASSQDPSGTYPYNEQFF. The DNA for the CDR3 is TGTGCCAGCAGCCAAGATCCAAGCGGGACATACCCCTACAATGAGCAGTTCTTC.

The sample holds many counts of this clonotype. J is TRBJ2-7 and V is TRBV12-3 or TRBV12-4, with 8 bases lining up with TRBD1. CDR3 size: 14 residues. The trim removed 2 bases at V and 2 bases at J, leaving 2 bases unmatched. The DNA for the CDR3 is TGTGCCAGCAGTTTATCGGACAGGGCCTACGAGCAGTACTTC. Encoded protein: CASSLSDRAYEQYF.

This clonotype has at least ten counts. CDR3: CASSLGGGFNTGELFF. The CDR3 DNA sequence: TGTGCCAGCAGTTTAGGCGGGGGCTTCAACACCGGGGAGCTGTTTTTT. The chain recombines TRBV28 with TRBJ2-2; tentatively, D is TRBD2 (7 bases). The CDR3 loop spans 16 amino acids. Germline CDR1 MDHEN, CDR2 SYDVKM. Between the trimmed V and J ends, which lost 2 bases and 2 bases, there was a span of 12 bases.

This clonotype was seen only a few times. The V and J genes are TRBV7-8 and TRBJ2-1; D might be TRBD1 or TRBD2, each matching 5 bases. Trimming stripped 2 bases from V and 0 bases from J, with 8 bases between. The germline V gene has CDR1 SGHVS and CDR2 FQNEAQ. The CDR3 runs to 15 residues. The CDR3 region has the DNA TGTGCCAGCAGCTTATCAGGGAGCTCCTACAATGAGCAGTTCTTC. It yields the protein CASSLSGSSYNEQFF.

This clonotype qualifies as medium-sized. The chain employs TRBV12-3 or TRBV12-4 and TRBJ2-1; 9 bases agree with TRBD1. V lost 5 bases and J lost 7; bases outside the gene matches: 6. This CDR3 comprises 14 residues. The CDR3 here is CASSHHRGRNEQFF. DNA for the CDR3: TGTGCCAGCAGTCATCACAGGGGGCGGAATGAGCAGTTCTTC.